The subject of this entry is one TCR beta chain. Its antigen is currently not known. Per-base qualities were not stored, and no clone one base away is much larger. High-throughput TCR beta sequencing profiled peripheral blood CD8+ and CD4+ T cells from healthy donors, Susac syndrome patients and multiple sclerosis patients. The multiple sclerosis controls were treatment-naive patients who had stable or active relapsing-remitting disease and met the revised McDonald criteria. Bulk CD8+ and CD4+ T cells were purified by magnetic negative isolation, while CD8+ TEMRA cells were enriched using FACS. Blood was collected in EDTA tubes and processed within 24 hours, with PBMCs isolated through density gradient centrifugation. PBMCs intended for TCR sequencing were frozen in liquid nitrogen and were later thawed in a 37 degrees C water bath. Purity of sorted or isolated CD4+, CD8+ and CD8+ TEMRA cells was at least 90%.

This record belongs to a study of CD8 T cells in Susac syndrome (dated by TCRdb to about 2019). With respect to the entire study: The study used repertoire sequencing to test whether antigen drove CD8+ T cell activation and differentiation in Susac syndrome. Clonality of the CD8+ T cell repertoire was compared between roughly eleven healthy donors, approximately 14 Susac syndrome patients and 15 or so multiple sclerosis patients.

The germline V gene encodes CDR1 SEHNR and CDR2 FQNEAQ (reference sequence). Including cysteine and phenylalanine, the CDR3 has 13 amino acids. Only the CDR3 portion is preserved as DNA: 39 bases, with reading frame beginning at the first base. V is reduced by 5 bases and J by 4 bases, leaving a spacing of 12 bases between them. RNA was extracted using the RNeasy kit, and roughly 0.45 to 1 microgram was reverse transcribed with random hexamers. The immunoSEQ multiplex PCR assay, which covers 54 Vbeta and 13 Jbeta segments, was used to amplify TCR beta CDR3 regions. To correct PCR amplification bias, a synthetic template baseline was used for both primer optimization and computational correction. The original pipeline was this. Reads were annotated to V, D and J genes per IMGT and analyzed with immunoSEQ Analyzer, keeping only productive sequences. Clonality was computed as one minus Shannon entropy normalized by log2 of the number of productive unique sequences. For each patient and control, public and private clones were evaluated within the 100 most prevalent clones. Susac-specific clones were defined as absent from healthy and MS cohorts, around 980 published viral clones and other ImmuneACCESS disease sequences. Clones were called with MiXCR by TCRdb after fastp trimmed the public reads at Q25, and only in-frame beta chains were retained. A single entry per CDR3 protein holds the most common genes and DNA from its merged rows. TCRdb's processing, not the authors', yielded these V and J calls. In all, the sample holds hundreds of thousands of distinct CDR3 sequences, and 90% to 95% of those were seen once. Approximately 0.13% of the sample goes to the ten largest clones.

What the work shows at the level of the full study, not this receptor alone: The number of individuals in the TCR sequencing and HLA analysis was recognized as being relatively small.

The sequence derives from a human donor with multiple sclerosis. The chain joins TRBV7-9 to TRBJ2-7; too little of a D gene remains to name it. Sequencing was done on a sample of CD8+ T cells from PBMCs. The bases are TGTGCCAGCAGCAGACCAGCCGGGTACGAGCAGTACTTC. The translation is CASSRPAGYEQYF.